Below, 11 T cell receptor beta chains from the same sample are listed, as sequenced in a study of T cells in Graves' hyperthyroidism and ophthalmopathy. Amplification targeted TCR beta CDR3 regions from RNA transcripts. Using the HTBI primer set, a first-round RT-PCR was run on the TCR CDR3. Via MiXCR, TCRdb re-called the multiplex PCR reads, giving one row per CDR3 protein. The sample includes 270,000 or so distinct CDR3 sequences, over 12% of them seen just once. Sequenced input: blood. These receptors originate from a woman in her forties or fifties with Graves' hyperthyroidism that later progressed to Graves' ophthalmopathy.

The sample holds many counts of this clonotype. V gene TRBV5-1 combines with J gene TRBJ2-3; TRBD2 matches 9 bases. Germline CDR1 is SGHRS and CDR2 is YFSETQ. This CDR3 is built from 17 residues. Germline trimming cut 7 bases from V and 6 bases from J; bases unmatched to any gene: 18. The CDR3 loop is CASSKAGGPFGTDTQYF. The CDR3 DNA reads as TGCGCCAGCTCTAAGGCGGGAGGGCCGTTTGGGACGGATACGCAGTATTTT.

The V and J genes are TRBV7-6 and TRBJ2-1; TRBD2 matches at 7 bases. Germline-derived CDR1 and CDR2 are SGHVS and FNYEAQ. CDR3 size: 12 residues. Trimming removed 5 bases from V and 9 bases from J; junction bases left unmatched: 4. This chain's CDR3 is CASSRGEGEQFF. In nucleotides, the CDR3 is TGTGCCAGCAGCCGGGGGGAGGGTGAGCAGTTCTTC.

The chain has TRBV7-9 and TRBJ2-7, with D possibly matching TRBD2 (5 bases). Per the germline V gene, CDR1 is SEHNR and CDR2 is FQNEAQ (reference sequence). V was clipped by 7 bases and J by 6 bases, with 10 bases between them. The CDR3 spans 11 residues. The CDR3 DNA sequence: TGTGCCAGCAACTTTGCGGGCGAGCAGTACTTC. Amino acid sequence: CASNFAGEQYF.

This clonotype was seen repeatedly, ten times or more. This rearrangement joins TRBV5-1 to TRBJ2-1, with 13 bases identical to TRBD2. The CDR3 extends over 17 amino acids. Germline trimming cut 4 bases from V and 0 bases from J; bases unmatched to any gene: 4. Germline V gene sequence: CDR1 SGHRS, CDR2 YFSETQ. The CDR3 region is CASSIGTSGNSYNEQFF. Written as DNA, the CDR3 is TGCGCCAGCAGCATAGGGACTAGCGGGAACTCCTACAATGAGCAGTTCTTC.

This clonotype was observed many times. The gene calls are TRBV9 and TRBJ2-7; 12 nucleotides line up with TRBD2. V shed 4 bases, J shed 3 bases, and the junction held 8 bases outside the gene matches. Per germline, CDR1 SGDLS and CDR2 YYNGEE. CDR3 length equals 16 residues. The CDR3 reads CASSPRTSGKVYEQYF. The CDR3 DNA reads TGTGCCAGCAGCCCACGGACTAGCGGGAAAGTCTACGAGCAGTACTTC.

The genes are TRBV4-1 and TRBJ2-7, with D possibly TRBD1 on 6 matching bases. CDR1 MGHRA and CDR2 YSYEKL come from the germline V gene. V lost 3 bases, J lost 7 bases, and 13 bases lay in between. The CDR3 runs 13 residues. The CDR3 is CASSQTGLGEQYF. CDR3 sequence (DNA): TGCGCCAGCAGCCAGACAGGCCTGGGGGAGCAGTACTTC.

This clonotype has just a few counts. V and J are TRBV5-1 and TRBJ1-1; the match to TRBD1 covers 7 bases. The V gene end was trimmed by 2 bases and the J gene end by 5 bases; junction bases not matched to a gene: 6. The CDR3 is 14 residues long. The V gene's germline CDR1 is SGHRS and CDR2 YFSETQ. The CDR3 loop is CASSFSGGKTEAFF. The DNA of the CDR3 is TGCGCCAGCAGCTTTTCAGGGGGGAAGACTGAAGCTTTCTTT.

This clonotype was seen more than once but under ten times. V usage is TRBV6-5 and J usage is TRBJ1-6, with D possibly matching TRBD1 (5 bases). The CDR3 spans 16 residues. In germline, CDR1 is MNHEY, CDR2 SVGAGI. V lost 0 bases to trimming and J lost 10 bases, with 16 bases between them. The CDR3 sequence is CASSYSSVTWGSPLHF. The CDR3 DNA sequence: TGTGCCAGCAGTTACTCATCGGTGACCTGGGGGTCACCCCTCCACTTT.

This clonotype was seen ten or more times. The V gene is TRBV11-2, the J gene TRBJ1-5; tentative D call: TRBD1 (5 bases). Trimming stripped 5 bases from V and 2 bases from J, with 10 bases between. The germline gives CDR1 SGHAT, CDR2 FQNNGV. The CDR3 spans 14 residues. DNA of the CDR3: TGTGCCAGCAGCACGGGGCTTGGCAATCAGCCCCAGCATTTT. Protein product: CASSTGLGNQPQHF.

Only a few counts were recorded for this clonotype. The chain combines TRBV7-2 with TRBJ1-2; TRBD1 aligns across 7 bases. This CDR3 has 13 amino acids. After removal of 3 bases from V and 8 bases from J, the junction contained 6 bases not matched to a gene. Per germline, CDR1 SGHTA and CDR2 FQGNSA. CDR3 bases: TGTGCCAGCAGCTTCCGGGACAGAATCGGCTACACCTTC. Protein sequence: CASSFRDRIGYTF.

This clonotype was picked up many times. The chain uses TRBV6-1 and TRBJ2-1, with 8 bases aligning to TRBD1. With V trimmed by 6 bases and J by 7 bases, 8 bases remained unmatched. The germline CDR1 and CDR2 sequences are MNHNS and SASEGT. This CDR3 is 14 amino acids long. The CDR3 DNA reads as TGTGCCAGCAGGCCCGTGGGACAGGTTAATGAGCAGTTCTTC. It encodes CASRPVGQVNEQFF.